This is a list of T cell receptor beta chains from one sample in a study of neurological immune-mediated disorders. TCRdb independently ran MiXCR on the 5' RACE reads; one entry per CDR3 protein. The repertoire holds tens of thousands of distinct CDR3 sequences, with around 6.8% as singletons. Sequences were obtained from PBMCs. The receptors come from a middle-aged woman in good health. Both conserved end residues are trimmed from each CDR3.

v_call cdr3_aa
TRBV3-1 ASSGRLAGLRNEQF
TRBV20-1 SARPQGGKNIQY
TRBV7-9 ASSSPLATHTTYEQY
TRBV11-2 ASSLRSPLSANTGELF
TRBV14 ASSSTDRGVMNTEAF
TRBV20-1 SASHPLGSYEQY
TRBV15 ATSSTDTQY
TRBV29-1 SVETPGGRTEAF
TRBV20-1 SASPGTSGIYEQY
TRBV3-1 ASSQTRDLGNIQY
TRBV18 ASSPRAGDYLSSGANVLT
TRBV6-2/TRBV6-3 ASSDPPGELF
TRBV2 ASSARGRDYSGANVLT
TRBV7-3 ASSPRTSGRTDTQY
TRBV7-8 ASIPVRDSQETQY
TRBV20-1 SARDGAGCPHEQY
TRBV12-3/TRBV12-4 ASSPPRTGSSVYEQY
TRBV12-5 ASGSSRQTVNTEAF
TRBV7-3 ASSNGTGDGYT
TRBV27 ASSPFPRTGYNEQF
TRBV5-1 ASSSRLGTGADT
TRBV7-9 ASSPPGGKLF
TRBV20-1 SARDPGTESGELF
TRBV18 ASSPNAGRENTEAF
TRBV9 ASSVDGAADNSPLH
TRBV6-5 ASSPWGGPNTGELF
TRBV5-6 ASSLAGQGSGYT
TRBV29-1 SVDNGQGKYYGYT
TRBV7-2 ASSLGTSGGTDTQY
TRBV5-6 ASSTYGGDNEQF
TRBV28 ASTLSGRRDEQY